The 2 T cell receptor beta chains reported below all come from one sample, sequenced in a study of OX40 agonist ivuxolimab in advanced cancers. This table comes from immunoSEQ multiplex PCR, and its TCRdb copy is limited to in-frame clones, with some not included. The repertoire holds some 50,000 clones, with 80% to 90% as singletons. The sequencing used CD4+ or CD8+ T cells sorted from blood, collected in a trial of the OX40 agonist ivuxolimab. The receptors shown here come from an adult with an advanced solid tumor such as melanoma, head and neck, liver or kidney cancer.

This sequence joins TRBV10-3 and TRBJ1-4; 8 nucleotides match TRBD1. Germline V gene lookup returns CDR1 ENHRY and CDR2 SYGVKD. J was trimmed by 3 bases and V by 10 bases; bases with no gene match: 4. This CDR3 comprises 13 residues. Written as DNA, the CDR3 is TGTGCCACCGCAGGGGGCCCTAATGAAAAACTGTTTTTT. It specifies CATAGGPNEKLFF.

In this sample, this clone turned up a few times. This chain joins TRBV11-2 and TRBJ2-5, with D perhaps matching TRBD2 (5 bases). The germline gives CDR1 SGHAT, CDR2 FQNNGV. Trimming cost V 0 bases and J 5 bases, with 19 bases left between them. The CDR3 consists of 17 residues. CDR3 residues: CASSLENTEAFAETQYF. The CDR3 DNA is TGTGCCAGCAGCTTAGAAAATACGGAGGCGTTCGCCGAGACCCAGTACTTC.